This T cell receptor beta chain was sequenced during a study of cytomegalovirus exposure and HLA in healthy donors. Everyone who donated was a healthy bone marrow donor. This PCR relied on a set of 60 Vbeta primers and 13 Jbeta primers. Using immunoSEQ multiplex PCR, the repertoire was profiled, and TCRdb retains in-frame clones only, with some absent. This table holds more than 110,000 clones. V was pared by 4 bases and J by 5 bases, with 11 bases between. This CDR3 is 13 amino acids long. Per the germline V gene, CDR1 is MNHEY and CDR2 is SVGAGI. The chain links TRBV6-5 to TRBJ1-1; D is undetermined. The specimen sequenced was PBMCs. The clonotype comes from a man in his forties in good health and CMV-seronegative. In DNA, the CDR3 is TGTGCCAGCAGTTCCTATTCGGTGACTGAAGCTTTCTTT. Translation: CASSSYSVTEAFF.